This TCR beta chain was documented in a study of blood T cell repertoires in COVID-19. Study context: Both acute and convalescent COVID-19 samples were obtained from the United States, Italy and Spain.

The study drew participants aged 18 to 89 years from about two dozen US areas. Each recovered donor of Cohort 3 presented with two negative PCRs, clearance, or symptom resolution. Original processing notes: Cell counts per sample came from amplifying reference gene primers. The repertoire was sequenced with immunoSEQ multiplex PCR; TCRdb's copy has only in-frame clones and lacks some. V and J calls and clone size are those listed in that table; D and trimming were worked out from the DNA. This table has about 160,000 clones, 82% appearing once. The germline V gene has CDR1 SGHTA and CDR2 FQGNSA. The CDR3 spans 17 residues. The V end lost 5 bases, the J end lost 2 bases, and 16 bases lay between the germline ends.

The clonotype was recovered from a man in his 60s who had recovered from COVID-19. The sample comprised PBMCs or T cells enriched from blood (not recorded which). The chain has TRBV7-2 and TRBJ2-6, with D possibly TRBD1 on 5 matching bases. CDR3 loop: CASSTRGVWAGANVLTF. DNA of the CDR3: TGTGCCAGCAGCACAAGGGGCGTCTGGGCTGGGGCCAACGTCCTGACTTTC.